The source of this T cell receptor beta chain is a study of blood T cells in healthy people across ages. Trimming cost V 7 bases and J 0 bases, with 9 bases left between them. Germline V lookup: CDR1 SQVTM, CDR2 ANQGSEA. CDR3 length equals 12 residues. The table lists this clonotype with a few counts. Combining a sample-barcoded 5' primer with a J-beta primer mix, a second PCR ran for 7 to 11 cycles. TCRdb processed the 5' RACE reads anew with MiXCR; each CDR3 protein has one entry. The sample yields around 1,000,000 distinct CDR3 sequences, roughly a quarter seen once. These data were also filed under a second study, of T cells of mothers and their children. As that study records: Similar thymic selection effects on TCR recombination output appear in pairs, both related and unrelated.

This TCR was recovered from a girl aged 2 to 9 in good health. The chain carries TRBV29-1 and TRBJ2-5; perhaps D is TRBD1 or TRBD2 (5 bases each). The specimen sequenced was blood. CDR3 amino acids: CSAMGDQETQYF. In nucleotides, the CDR3 is TGCAGCGCTATGGGGGACCAAGAGACCCAGTACTTC.